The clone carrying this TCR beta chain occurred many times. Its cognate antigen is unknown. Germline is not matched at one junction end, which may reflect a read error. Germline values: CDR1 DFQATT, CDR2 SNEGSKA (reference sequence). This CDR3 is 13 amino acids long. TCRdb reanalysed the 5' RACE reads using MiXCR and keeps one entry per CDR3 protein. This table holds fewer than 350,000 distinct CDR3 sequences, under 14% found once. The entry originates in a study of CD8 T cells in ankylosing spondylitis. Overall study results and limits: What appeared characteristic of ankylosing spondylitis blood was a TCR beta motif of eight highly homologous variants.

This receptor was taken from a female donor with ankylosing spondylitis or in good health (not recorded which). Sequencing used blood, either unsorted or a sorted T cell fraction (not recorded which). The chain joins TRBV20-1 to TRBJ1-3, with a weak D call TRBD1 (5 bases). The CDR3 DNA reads TGCAGTGCCTGGGGCTCCTCTCGAAACACCATATATTTT. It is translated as CSAWGSSRNTIYF.